This T cell receptor beta chain was found in a study of vaccination effects on CD4 cells after COVID-19. For the study at large: Post-vaccine sampling took place a median of 72 days after the second dose.

After expansion with viral peptide pools in the ViraFEST assay, antigen-specific CD4+ T cells were sequenced. Culture proceeded for more than nine days, and CD4+ T cells were then isolated. Participants were vaccinated with two doses of either the BNT162b2 or mRNA-1273 vaccine. Some 2 million PBMC were placed in each well, which was supplemented with approximately 9.2 IU/ml IL-2 and 10 ug/ml peptides. Days 3 and 7 saw half the medium replaced with IL-2 medium. Germline V lookup: CDR1 KGHSH, CDR2 LQKENI. The CDR3 loop spans 14 amino acids. The V gene end was trimmed by 4 bases and the J gene end by 2 bases; junction bases not matched to a gene: 4. The table came from immunoSEQ multiplex PCR; TCRdb's copy has only in-frame clones and leaves some out. Among approximately 24,000 clones, roughly 79% were seen once, and the ten largest hold 5.6%. In regard to this clone: Its specificity is not known.

The J gene is TRBJ1-2, the V gene TRBV18, with 7 bases aligning to TRBD1. The receptor was isolated from a human donor who received a COVID-19 vaccine. Some clones in this sample may be carry-over from other donors' samples. The specimen was CD4+ T cells from PBMCs cultured with SARS-CoV-2 spike peptides, collected after COVID-19 vaccination. The CDR3 DNA sequence: TGTGCCAGCTCACAAGAACAGGGGAACTATGGCTACACCTTC. Encoded protein: CASSQEQGNYGYTF.